These 10 T cell receptor beta chains came from one sample sequenced in a study of shared clonotypes between healthy human individuals. Sequencing was performed with immunoSEQ multiplex PCR; in TCRdb, only in-frame clones are kept and a portion is missing. Counted here are 2 million to 2.5 million clones, 85% to 95% occurring once; the ten biggest clones make up 0.37%. Sequenced sample: naive CD4+ T cells from PBMCs. Subset meaning: CD45RA+ positively selected. Receptors originate from a man aged 18-30 years in good health. Some clones in this sample may be carry-over from other donors' samples.

The chain joins TRBV2 to TRBJ1-5, with 9 bases lining up with TRBD1. This CDR3 contains 17 residues. Germline CDR1 reads SNHLY; CDR2 reads FYNNEI. Trimming at V came to 4 bases and at J to 6 bases, leaving 13 bases not matched to a gene. Here the CDR3 reads CASSVGGNRGPAQPQHF. CDR3 DNA: TGTGCCAGCAGTGTCGGGGGGAACAGGGGGCCTGCTCAGCCCCAGCATTTT.

A single count supports this clone. The same CDR3 is also encoded by other DNA sequences in this sample. In nucleotides, the CDR3 is TGTGCTAGTGGTTTGTCCGGGGCCGATACGCAGTATTTT. This codes for CASGLSGADTQYF. The chain carries TRBV12-5 and TRBJ2-3; D possibly matches TRBD1 or TRBD2 (5 bases each). The CDR3 sequence is 13 residues long. The ends were cut back, 2 bases at V and 6 bases at J, with 9 bases in the middle. Germline assignment: CDR1 LGHNT and CDR2 FRNRAP.

This chain joins TRBV10-3 and TRBJ2-1; TRBD2 agrees at 10 bases. Germline V gives CDR1 ENHRY, CDR2 SYGVKD. The V gene end was trimmed by 5 bases and the J gene end by 9 bases; junction bases not matched to a gene: 7. CDR3 length: 14 residues. The CDR3 loop is CAISRLAGVLEQFF. The CDR3 coding sequence is TGTGCCATCAGTAGGCTAGCGGGAGTACTTGAGCAGTTCTTC.

The V gene is TRBV5-1, the J gene TRBJ1-1; possible D gene TRBD1, 5 bases. Per germline, CDR1 SGHRS and CDR2 YFSETQ. Trimming removed 0 bases from V and 0 bases from J, with 15 bases in between. The CDR3 totals 17 residues. The CDR3 sequence is CASSLAQAANLNTEAFF. The CDR3 DNA sequence: TGCGCCAGCAGCTTGGCACAGGCAGCCAATTTGAACACTGAAGCTTTCTTT.

The genes are TRBV27 and TRBJ2-3, with 9 bases fitting TRBD2. The CDR3 has 15 amino acids. Germline V gene lookup returns CDR1 MNHEY and CDR2 SMNVEV (reference sequence). Trimming at V came to 7 bases and at J to 3 bases, leaving 8 bases not matched to a gene. CDR3 amino acids: CASTTSGLATDTQYF. The CDR3 bases are TGTGCCAGCACGACAAGCGGACTAGCGACAGATACGCAGTATTTT.

The V and J genes are TRBV9 and TRBJ2-3; possible D gene TRBD2, 5 bases. The V gene's germline CDR1 is SGDLS and CDR2 YYNGEE. This CDR3 is 17 amino acids long. V gave up 4 bases and J gave up 1 base, with 19 bases separating them. The CDR3, as DNA: TGTGCCAGCAGCCCTCGGGTCCGAGCAGCGGGCACAGATACGCAGTATTTT. It yields the protein CASSPRVRAAGTDTQYF.

V is TRBV5-1 and J is TRBJ2-4; maybe TRBD1 (5 bases). CDR1 is SGHRS, CDR2 YFSETQ, per germline. CDR3 length equals 16 residues. The germline V and J ends were trimmed by 0 bases and 3 bases, with 13 bases remaining between them. CDR3: CASSLVRQGVKNIQYF. The CDR3 bases are TGCGCCAGCAGCTTGGTTCGGCAGGGTGTCAAAAACATTCAGTACTTC.

The sample holds a few counts of this clone. The chain has TRBV5-4 and TRBJ1-2; no reliable D call. This CDR3 is 12 amino acids long. Per germline, CDR1 SGHNT and CDR2 YYREEE (reference sequence). V shed 3 bases and J shed 8 bases, with 11 bases lying between them. CDR3 coding DNA: TGTGCCAGCAGCTACGATGGTAGAGGCTACACCTTC. This translates into CASSYDGRGYTF.

This clone was detected only once. The chain carries TRBV6-5 and TRBJ2-2; the match to TRBD2 covers 7 bases. The CDR3 spans 15 residues. Germline V gene lookup returns CDR1 MNHEY and CDR2 SVGAGI. The V gene end was trimmed by 2 bases and the J gene end by 7 bases; junction bases not matched to a gene: 7. CDR3 DNA: TGTGCCAGCAGTTACCGGCGGGAGCGGGTCGGGGAGCTGTTTTTT. This gives the protein CASSYRRERVGELFF.

Concerning this clone: The sample has other DNA sequences that encode this CDR3 too. The chain combines TRBV29-1 with TRBJ1-1; 8 bases align to TRBD1. V lost 7 bases, J lost 0 bases, and 4 bases stayed unmatched. The CDR3 runs 13 residues. Germline CDR1 is SQVTM and CDR2 is ANQGSEA. The CDR3 region is CSADRGMNTEAFF. CDR3 in DNA: TGCAGCGCCGACAGGGGAATGAACACTGAAGCTTTCTTT.